This T cell receptor beta chain was documented in a study of metastatic and nonmetastatic thyroid tumors. Points on this clone: The target antigen is unknown.

The CDR3 runs 11 residues. Trimming took off 6 bases at V and 4 bases at J, with 10 bases between the two ends. CDR1 is DFQATT, CDR2 SNEGSKA, per germline (reference sequence). Thyroid surgery took place with no prior treatment in any patient. Original processing notes: Differences in CDR3 between clinicopathological groups were drawn on to build a classifier intended to discriminate distant-metastatic papillary thyroid cancer patients. From the PCR reads, TCRdb re-called clones with MiXCR. What appears here as the V and J calls and clone size reflects TCRdb's work, not the paper's. Of 15,000 to 20,000 clones detected, 34% appear once; the ten largest clones hold about a tenth. Whole-study results and caveats: Reports indicated that malignant thyroid tumors showed significantly higher TCR beta diversity than benign nodules did, in blood and tumor.

Sequenced: tumor tissue. The origin of this receptor is a male donor with papillary thyroid cancer or a benign thyroid nodule (not recorded which). Some clones in this sample may be carry-over from other donors' samples. The chain couples TRBV20-1 to TRBJ2-7; D call uncertain. CDR3 sequence reads: CSAIKDYEQYF. CDR3 DNA sequence: TGCAGTGCGATAAAGGATTACGAGCAGTACTTC.